The clone carrying this TCR beta chain was found many times. The antigen is unknown. For repertoire sequencing, the TCR beta CDR3 regions were amplified from RNA transcripts. The first-round RT-PCR employed HTBI primers together with the Qiagen OneStep RT-PCR kit. A multiplex PCR was then performed as the second round. Each CDR3 protein gets one entry after TCRdb re-called the multiplex PCR reads with MiXCR. The data contain 170,000 or so distinct CDR3 sequences, over 35% of them singletons. These data come from a study of Graves' ophthalmopathy and Graves' hyperthyroidism. Establishment of the diagnosis relied upon clinical symptoms, serum thyroxine, TRAb, thyroid ultrasound and orbital computed tomography. Study-level points and caveats: Ophthalmopathy progression prediction by the model yielded a sensitivity of roughly 67% and a specificity of around 72%.

The CDR3 spans 14 residues. V gave up 6 bases and J gave up 1 base, with 12 bases separating them. The chain has TRBV12-3 or TRBV12-4 and TRBJ1-2; a weak D match, TRBD1 (6 bases). The source is a woman aged 40 to 50 with Graves' ophthalmopathy. The sequenced sample was peripheral blood. CDR3: CASSQDSFNYGYTF. CDR3 sequence (DNA): TGTGCCAGCAGCCAGGACAGTTTTAACTATGGCTACACCTTC.